This TCR beta chain came from a study of shared clonotypes between healthy human individuals. The wider study: Per donor, three plates held CD4 naive cells, three held CD4 memory, two held CD8 naive and one held CD8 memory.

The test was conducted at deep level. Produced via immunoSEQ multiplex PCR; TCRdb's table is partial and in-frame only. The sample consists of 2,500,000 or so clones, 80% to 95% of them appearing once. CDR1 is SNHLY and CDR2 is FYNNEI in the germline V gene. The CDR3 covers 14 residues. Trimming removed 5 bases at V and 6 bases at J, with 17 bases between. The sequence was obtained from a man aged 18 to 29 in good health. Some clones in this sample may be carry-over from other donors' samples. The sample consisted of naive CD4+ T cells from PBMCs. The subset was: CD45RA+ positively selected. The chain recombines TRBV2 with TRBJ2-7, with D perhaps matching TRBD1 (8 bases). The CDR3: CASSSGTGAAEQYF. The CDR3 coding sequence is TGTGCCAGCAGTAGCGGGACAGGCGCCGCCGAGCAGTACTTC.